This T cell receptor (beta chain) was recovered during a study of neoadjuvant anti-PD-1 for oral cavity cancer. Germline assignment: CDR1 SGHVS and CDR2 FNYEAQ. V lost 5 bases, J lost 5 bases, and 9 bases stayed unmatched. The CDR3 is made up of 15 amino acids. The repertoire was sequenced with immunoSEQ multiplex PCR; TCRdb's copy has only in-frame clones and lacks some. The table has about 6,700 clones, 65% to 85% seen once. The receptor comes from a person aged 35-79 years with oral cavity squamous cell carcinoma. Sequencing used PBMCs, obtained before nivolumab (anti-PD-1) treatment. The V gene is TRBV7-6, the J gene TRBJ1-1, with TRBD1 matching over 9 bases. The CDR3 loop reads CASSQTGGPNTEAFF. Written as DNA, the CDR3 is TGTGCCAGCAGCCAAACAGGGGGCCCAAATACTGAAGCTTTCTTT. Together with reference TRBV7-6 and TRBJ1-1, the CDR3 gives the full variable domain: GAGVSQSPRYKVTKRGQDVALRCDPISGHVSLYWYRQALGQGPEFLTYFNYEAQQDKSGLPNDRFSAERPEGSISTLTIQRTEQRDSAMYRCASSQTGGPNTEAFFGQGTRLTVV.